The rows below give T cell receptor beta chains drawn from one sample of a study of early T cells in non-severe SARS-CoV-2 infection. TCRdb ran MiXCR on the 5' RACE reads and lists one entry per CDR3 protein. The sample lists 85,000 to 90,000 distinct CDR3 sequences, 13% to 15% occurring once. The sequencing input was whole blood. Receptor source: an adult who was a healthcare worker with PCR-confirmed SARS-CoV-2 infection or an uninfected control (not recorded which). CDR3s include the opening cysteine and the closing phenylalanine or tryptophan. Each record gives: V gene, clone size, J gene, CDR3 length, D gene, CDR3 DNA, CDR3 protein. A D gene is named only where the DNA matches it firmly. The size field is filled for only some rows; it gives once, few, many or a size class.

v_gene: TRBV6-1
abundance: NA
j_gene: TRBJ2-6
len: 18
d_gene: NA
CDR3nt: TGTGCCAGCAGTGAAGAGCGGACGGTCGTCTCTGGGGCCAACGTCCTGACTTTC
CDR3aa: CASSEERTVVSGANVLTF

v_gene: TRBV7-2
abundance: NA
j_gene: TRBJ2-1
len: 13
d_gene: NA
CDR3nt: TGTGCCAGCAGCACGGACCTATACAATGAGCAGTTCTTC
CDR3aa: CASSTDLYNEQFF

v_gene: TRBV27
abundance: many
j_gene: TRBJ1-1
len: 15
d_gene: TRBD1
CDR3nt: TGTGCCAGCAGTTCACGACAGGGCGTGAGCACTGAAGCTTTCTTT
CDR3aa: CASSSRQGVSTEAFF

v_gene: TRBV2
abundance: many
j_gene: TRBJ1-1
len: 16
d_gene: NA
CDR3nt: TGTGCCAGCAGTCTAAGGGGGGCAGGTTCACGAACTGAAGCTTTCTTT
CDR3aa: CASSLRGAGSRTEAFF

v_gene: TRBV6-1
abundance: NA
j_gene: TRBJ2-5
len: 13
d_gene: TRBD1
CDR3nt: TGTGCCAAACCGGGACAGGGGTGCGAGACCCAGTACTTC
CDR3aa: CAKPGQGCETQYF

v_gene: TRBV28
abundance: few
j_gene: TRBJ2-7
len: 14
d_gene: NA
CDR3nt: TGTGCCAGCAGGCCTAAGTCCCGGGACTACGAGCAGTACTTC
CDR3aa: CASRPKSRDYEQYF

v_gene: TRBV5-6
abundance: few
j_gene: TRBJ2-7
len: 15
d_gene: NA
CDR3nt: TGTGCCAGCAGCCTCTGGTCCGGCGGAACCTACGAGCAGTACTTC
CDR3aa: CASSLWSGGTYEQYF

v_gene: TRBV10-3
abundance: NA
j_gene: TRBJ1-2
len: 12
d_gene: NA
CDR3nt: TGTGCCATCGGGGGCGAGGGCAGAGGCTACACCTTC
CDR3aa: CAIGGEGRGYTF

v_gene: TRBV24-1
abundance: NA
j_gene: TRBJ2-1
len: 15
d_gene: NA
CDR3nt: TGTGCCACCAGTGACTCCGAAGGACGTTACAATGAGCAGTTCTTC
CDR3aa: CATSDSEGRYNEQFF

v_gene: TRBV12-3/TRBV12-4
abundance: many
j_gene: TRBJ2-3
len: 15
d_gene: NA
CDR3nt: TGTGCCAGCAGTTTTGAGAGGCCCCTCACAGATACGCAGTATTTT
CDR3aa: CASSFERPLTDTQYF

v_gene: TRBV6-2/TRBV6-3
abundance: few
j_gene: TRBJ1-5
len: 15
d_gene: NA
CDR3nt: TGTGCCAGCATTCCCGGACCTAAGAGGGATCAGCCCCAGCATTTT
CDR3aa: CASIPGPKRDQPQHF

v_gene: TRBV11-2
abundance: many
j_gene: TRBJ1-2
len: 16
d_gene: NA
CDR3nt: TGTGCCAGCAGCTTCCCCCTCTTGACAGGCCACTATGGCTACACCTTC
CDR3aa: CASSFPLLTGHYGYTF

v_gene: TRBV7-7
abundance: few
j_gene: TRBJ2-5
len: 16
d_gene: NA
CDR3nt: TGTGCCAGCAGCTTAGAAGGGCCAGGGTCCCAAGAGACCCAGTACTTC
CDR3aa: CASSLEGPGSQETQYF

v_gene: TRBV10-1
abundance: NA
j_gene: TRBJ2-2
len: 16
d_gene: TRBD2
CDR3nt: TGCGCCAGCAGTGAGCGGGTAGCGGGATCTACCGGGGAGCTGTTTTTT
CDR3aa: CASSERVAGSTGELFF

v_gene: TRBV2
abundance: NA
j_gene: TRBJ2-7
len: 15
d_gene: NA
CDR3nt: TGTGCCAGCACGAGGCCCGGAATTGAGAGGTACGAGCAGTACTTC
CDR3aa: CASTRPGIERYEQYF

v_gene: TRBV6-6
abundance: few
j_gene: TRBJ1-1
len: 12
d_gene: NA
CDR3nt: TGTGCCAGCAGCCCCAACCGGCTGACGACTTTCTTT
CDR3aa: CASSPNRLTTFF

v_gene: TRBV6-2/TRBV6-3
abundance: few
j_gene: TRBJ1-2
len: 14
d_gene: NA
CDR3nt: TGTGCCAGCACTGCCGGCAGACGATCCTATGGCTACACCTTC
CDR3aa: CASTAGRRSYGYTF

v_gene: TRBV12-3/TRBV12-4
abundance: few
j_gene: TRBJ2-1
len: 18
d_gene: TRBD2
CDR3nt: TGTGCCAGCAGTTCCGCTAGCGGGAGGGCCGCAGGATACAATGAGCAGTTCTTC
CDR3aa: CASSSASGRAAGYNEQFF

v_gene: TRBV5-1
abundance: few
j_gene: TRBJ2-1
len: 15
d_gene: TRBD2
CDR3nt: TGCGCCAGCACCAAAGGGACTAGCGGCTACAATGAGCAGTTCTTC
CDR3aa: CASTKGTSGYNEQFF

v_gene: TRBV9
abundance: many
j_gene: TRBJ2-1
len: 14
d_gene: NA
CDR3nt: TGTGCCAGCAGCGTAGCTAGATCCGACAATGAGCAGTTCTTC
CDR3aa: CASSVARSDNEQFF

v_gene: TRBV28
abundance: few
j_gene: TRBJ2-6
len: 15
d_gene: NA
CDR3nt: TGTGCCAGCTCCGGGCCGGAATCCGGGGCCAACGTCCTGACTTTC
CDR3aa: CASSGPESGANVLTF

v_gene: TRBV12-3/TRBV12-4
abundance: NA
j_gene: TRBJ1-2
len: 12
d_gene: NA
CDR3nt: TGTGCCAGCAGTTTATCAAAGGATGGCTACACCTTC
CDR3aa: CASSLSKDGYTF

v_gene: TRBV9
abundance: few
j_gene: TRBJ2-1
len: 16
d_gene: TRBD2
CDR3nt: TGTGCCAGCAGCGTAGGCGGGACTAGCGGGATATATGAGCAGTTCTTC
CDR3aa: CASSVGGTSGIYEQFF

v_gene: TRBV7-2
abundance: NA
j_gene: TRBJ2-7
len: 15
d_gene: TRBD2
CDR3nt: TGTGCCAGCAGCTTACAGGCGGGAGAGTTCTACGAGCAGTACTTC
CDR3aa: CASSLQAGEFYEQYF

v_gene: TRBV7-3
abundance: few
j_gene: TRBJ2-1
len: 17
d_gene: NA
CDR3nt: TGTGCCAGCAGCTTAACGAAGGGTCCGAGCTCCTACAATGAGCAGTTCTTC
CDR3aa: CASSLTKGPSSYNEQFF

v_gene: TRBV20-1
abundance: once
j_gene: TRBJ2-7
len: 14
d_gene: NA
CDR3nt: TGCAGTGCCACCTCACACCGATCGGCCTACGAGCAGTACTTC
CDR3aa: CSATSHRSAYEQYF

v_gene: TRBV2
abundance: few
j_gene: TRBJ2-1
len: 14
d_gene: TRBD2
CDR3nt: TGTGCCAGCAGTGAAATGGGACTAGGGCTCCGGCAGTTCTTC
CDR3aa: CASSEMGLGLRQFF

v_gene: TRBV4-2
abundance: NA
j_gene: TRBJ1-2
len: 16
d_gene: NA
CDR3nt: TGTGCCAGCAGCCAAGGTCCCGGGGGCGATGACTATGGCTACACCTTC
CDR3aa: CASSQGPGGDDYGYTF

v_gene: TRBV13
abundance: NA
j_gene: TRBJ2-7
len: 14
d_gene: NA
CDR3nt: TGTGCCAGCTCATTGACCGGGGGCTCCTACGAGCAGTACTTC
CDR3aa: CASSLTGGSYEQYF